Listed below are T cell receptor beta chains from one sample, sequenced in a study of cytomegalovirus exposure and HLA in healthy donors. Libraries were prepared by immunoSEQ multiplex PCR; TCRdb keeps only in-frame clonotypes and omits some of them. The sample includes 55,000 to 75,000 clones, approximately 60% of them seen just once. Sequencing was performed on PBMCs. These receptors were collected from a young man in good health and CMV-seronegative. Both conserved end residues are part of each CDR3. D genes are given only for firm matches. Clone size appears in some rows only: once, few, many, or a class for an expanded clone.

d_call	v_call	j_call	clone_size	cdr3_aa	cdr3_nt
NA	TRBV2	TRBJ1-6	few	CASSAPLHF	TGTGCCAGCAGCGCACCCCTCCACTTT
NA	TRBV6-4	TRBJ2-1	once	CASSQGSEQFF	TGTGCCAGCAGTCAGGGGTCTGAGCAGTTCTTC
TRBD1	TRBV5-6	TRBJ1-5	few	CASSAQGTYSNQPQHF	TGTGCCAGCAGCGCACAGGGGACGTATAGCAATCAGCCCCAGCATTTT
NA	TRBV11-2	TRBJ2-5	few	CASSQSGETQYF	TGTGCCAGCAGCCAATCGGGAGAGACCCAGTACTTC
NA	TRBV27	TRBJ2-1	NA	CASSTPPGRTKFF	TGTGCCAGCTCAACCCCCCCTGGTAGAACGAAGTTCTTC
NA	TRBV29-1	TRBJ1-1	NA	CSVPGEGTLMNTEAFF	TGCAGCGTTCCGGGGGAGGGGACGTTAATGAACACTGAAGCTTTCTTT
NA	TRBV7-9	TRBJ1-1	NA	CASSLAQGNTEAFF	TGTGCCAGCAGCTTAGCGCAGGGGAACACTGAAGCTTTCTTT
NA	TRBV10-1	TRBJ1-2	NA	CASTRTVYGYTF	TGCGCCAGCACGAGGACAGTCTATGGCTACACCTTC
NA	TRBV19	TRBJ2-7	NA	CASSIAGAYEQYF	TGTGCCAGTAGTATAGCGGGGGCCTACGAGCAGTACTTC
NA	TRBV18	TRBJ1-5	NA	CASSPPEGYSNQPQHF	TGTGCCAGCTCACCACCGGAGGGATACAGCAATCAGCCCCAGCATTTT
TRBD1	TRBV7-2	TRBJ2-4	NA	CASSLNRGAAAKNIQYF	TGTGCCAGCAGCTTAAACAGGGGAGCGGCAGCCAAAAACATTCAGTACTTC
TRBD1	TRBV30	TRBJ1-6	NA	CAWGTDNSPLHF	TGTGCCTGGGGGACAGATAATTCACCCCTCCACTTT
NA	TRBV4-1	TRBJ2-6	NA	CASSQVLSGANVLTF	TGCGCCAGCAGCCAAGTCCTCTCTGGGGCCAACGTCCTGACTTTC
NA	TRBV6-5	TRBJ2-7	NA	CASSYSSGTVQQYF	TGTGCCAGCAGTTACTCGTCCGGAACAGTGCAGCAGTACTTC
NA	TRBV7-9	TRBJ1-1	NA	CASSLSTGIEAFF	TGTGCCAGCAGCTTGAGTACGGGGATTGAAGCTTTCTTT
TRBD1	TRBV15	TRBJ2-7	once	CATSRYRDRDYEQYF	TGTGCCACCAGCAGATATAGGGACAGGGACTACGAGCAGTACTTC
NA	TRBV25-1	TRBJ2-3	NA	CASGLGTAAGTQYF	TGTGCCAGCGGCCTGGGGACTGCCGCGGGTACGCAGTATTTT
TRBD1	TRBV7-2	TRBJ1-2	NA	CASSLGQGYGYTF	TGTGCCAGCAGCTTAGGACAGGGATATGGCTACACCTTC
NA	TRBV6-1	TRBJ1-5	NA	CASSEAWGRDQPQHF	TGTGCCAGCAGTGAAGCCTGGGGGAGGGATCAGCCCCAGCATTTT
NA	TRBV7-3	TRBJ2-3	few	CASSPERVLARGTQYF	TGTGCCAGCAGCCCCGAGCGGGTTCTAGCCAGAGGCACGCAGTATTTT
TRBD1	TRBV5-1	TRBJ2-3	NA	CASSLTGTGTDTQYF	TGCGCCAGCAGCTTGACCGGGACAGGGACAGATACGCAGTATTTT
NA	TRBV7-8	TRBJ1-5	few	CASSSLFSSNQPQHF	TGTGCCAGCAGCTCCCTGTTTAGTAGCAATCAGCCCCAGCATTTT
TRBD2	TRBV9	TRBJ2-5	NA	CASSPRLAGRQTQYF	TGTGCCAGCAGCCCCCGACTAGCGGGTCGACAGACCCAGTACTTC
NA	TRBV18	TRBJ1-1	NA	CASSPIPPGENTEAFF	TGTGCCAGCTCACCCATCCCCCCAGGGGAGAACACTGAAGCTTTCTTT
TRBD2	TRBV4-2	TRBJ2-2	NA	CASSQDMSGGPNTGELFF	TGTGCCAGCAGCCAAGATATGAGCGGGGGGCCGAACACCGGGGAGCTGTTTTTT
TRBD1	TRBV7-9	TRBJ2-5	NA	CASSPRTGHETQYF	TGTGCCAGCAGCCCGCGGACAGGGCACGAGACCCAGTACTTC
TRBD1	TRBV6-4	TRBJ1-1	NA	CASSGTGLTEAFF	TGTGCCAGCAGTGGGACAGGGCTCACTGAAGCTTTCTTT
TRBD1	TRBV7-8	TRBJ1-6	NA	CASSLAPGQGLTSPLHF	TGTGCCAGCAGCTTAGCTCCTGGACAGGGGTTGACTTCACCCCTCCACTTT
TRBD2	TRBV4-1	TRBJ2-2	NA	CASSQVAAGVRLNTGELFF	TGCGCCAGCAGCCAAGTGGCAGCGGGGGTCCGCCTGAACACCGGGGAGCTGTTTTTT
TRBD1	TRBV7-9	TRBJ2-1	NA	CASSWTGIDEQFF	TGTGCCAGCAGCTGGACAGGGATCGATGAGCAGTTCTTC
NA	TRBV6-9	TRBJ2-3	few	CASSWMRPNTDTQYF	TGTGCCAGCAGTTGGATGCGGCCTAACACAGATACGCAGTATTTT
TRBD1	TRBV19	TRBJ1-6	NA	CASSSTGENSPLHF	TGTGCCAGTAGTTCCACAGGGGAAAATTCACCCCTCCACTTT
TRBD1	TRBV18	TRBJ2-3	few	CASSFPGTAVGTQYF	TGTGCCAGCTCATTTCCCGGGACAGCTGTAGGTACGCAGTATTTT
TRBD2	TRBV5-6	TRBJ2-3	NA	CASSLYRGGAVDTQYF	TGTGCCAGCAGCTTGTACCGCGGGGGGGCCGTAGATACGCAGTATTTT
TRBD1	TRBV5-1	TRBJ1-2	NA	CASSSDSQGGNYGYTF	TGCGCCAGCAGCTCGGACTCGCAAGGGGGCAACTATGGCTACACCTTC
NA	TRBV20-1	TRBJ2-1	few	CSARRQLEQFF	TGCAGTGCCAGGAGACAGCTCGAGCAGTTCTTC
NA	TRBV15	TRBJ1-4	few	CATMRRGDEKLFF	TGTGCCACCATGAGGAGGGGAGATGAAAAACTGTTTTTT